This T cell receptor beta chain was captured by sequencing in a study of shared T cell receptors in the human thymus. The CDR3 runs 15 residues. Trimming took off 0 bases at V and 1 base at J, with 10 bases between the two ends. The germline V gene has CDR1 SGHRS and CDR2 YFSETQ. The method was immunoSEQ multiplex PCR; TCRdb's version includes in-frame clones alone and lacks a portion of them. Among some 640,000 clones, around 87% were seen once, and the ten largest hold roughly 0.0089%. These sequences were also reported in another study, on human thymus T cells. That paper notes: In corrective heart surgery, resections were taken, and these provided the thymus tissue. The authors found apparently biased V and J gene usage in thymic and blood repertoires. Related work found strong thymic repertoire overlap between unrelated individuals.

The source material was thymocytes. The source is a boy less than two years old with a congenital heart defect. The gene calls are TRBV5-1 and TRBJ1-1; D uncertain. The CDR3 is CASSLDLYWNTEAFF. For the CDR3, the DNA is TGCGCCAGCAGCTTGGACCTATATTGGAACACTGAAGCTTTCTTT.